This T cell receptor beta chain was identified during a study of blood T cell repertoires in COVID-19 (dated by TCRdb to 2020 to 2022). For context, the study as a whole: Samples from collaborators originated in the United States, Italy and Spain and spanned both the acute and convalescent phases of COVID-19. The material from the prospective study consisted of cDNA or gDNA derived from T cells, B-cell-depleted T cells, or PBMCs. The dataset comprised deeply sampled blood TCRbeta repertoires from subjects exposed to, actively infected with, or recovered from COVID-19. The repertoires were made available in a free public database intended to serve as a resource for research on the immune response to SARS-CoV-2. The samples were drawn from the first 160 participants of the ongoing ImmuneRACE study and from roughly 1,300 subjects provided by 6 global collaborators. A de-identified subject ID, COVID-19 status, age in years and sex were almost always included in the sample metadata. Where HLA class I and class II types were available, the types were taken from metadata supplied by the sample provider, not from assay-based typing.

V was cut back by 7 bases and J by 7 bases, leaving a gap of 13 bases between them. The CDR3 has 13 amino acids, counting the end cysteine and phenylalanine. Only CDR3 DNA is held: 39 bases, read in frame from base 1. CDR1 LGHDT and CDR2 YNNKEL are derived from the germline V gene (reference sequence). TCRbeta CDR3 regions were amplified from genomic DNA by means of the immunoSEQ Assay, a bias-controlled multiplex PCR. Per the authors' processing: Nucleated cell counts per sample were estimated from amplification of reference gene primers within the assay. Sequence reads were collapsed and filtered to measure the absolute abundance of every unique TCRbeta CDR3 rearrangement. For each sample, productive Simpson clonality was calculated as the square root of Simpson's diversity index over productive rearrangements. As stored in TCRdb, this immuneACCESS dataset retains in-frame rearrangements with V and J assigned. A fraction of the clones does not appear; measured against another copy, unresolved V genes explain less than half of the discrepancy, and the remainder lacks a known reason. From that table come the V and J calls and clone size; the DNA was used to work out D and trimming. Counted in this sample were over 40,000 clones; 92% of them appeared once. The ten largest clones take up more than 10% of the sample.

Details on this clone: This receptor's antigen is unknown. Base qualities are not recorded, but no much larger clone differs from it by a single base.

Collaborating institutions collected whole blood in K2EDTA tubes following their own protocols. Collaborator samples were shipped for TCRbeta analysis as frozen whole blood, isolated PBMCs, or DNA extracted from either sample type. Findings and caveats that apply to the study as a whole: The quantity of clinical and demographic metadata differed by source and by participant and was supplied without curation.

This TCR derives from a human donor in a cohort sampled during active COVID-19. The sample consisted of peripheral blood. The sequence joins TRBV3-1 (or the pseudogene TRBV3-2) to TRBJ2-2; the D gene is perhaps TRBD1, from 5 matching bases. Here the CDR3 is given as CASTYARGGELFF. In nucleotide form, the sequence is TGTGCCAGCACCTATGCTAGGGGCGGGGAGCTGTTTTTT.